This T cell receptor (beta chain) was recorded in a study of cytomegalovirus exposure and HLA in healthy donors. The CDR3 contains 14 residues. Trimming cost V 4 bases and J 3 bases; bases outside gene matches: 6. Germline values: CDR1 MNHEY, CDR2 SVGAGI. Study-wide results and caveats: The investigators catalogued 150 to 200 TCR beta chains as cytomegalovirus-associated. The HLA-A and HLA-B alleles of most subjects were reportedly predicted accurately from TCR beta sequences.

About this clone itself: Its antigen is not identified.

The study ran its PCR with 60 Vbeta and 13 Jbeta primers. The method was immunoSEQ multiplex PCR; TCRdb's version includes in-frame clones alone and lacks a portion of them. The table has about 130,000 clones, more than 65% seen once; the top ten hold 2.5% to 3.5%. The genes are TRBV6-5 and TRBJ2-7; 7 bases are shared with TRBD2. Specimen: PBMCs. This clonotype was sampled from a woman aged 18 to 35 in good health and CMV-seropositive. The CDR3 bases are TGTGCCAGCAGTTTCCGGGGGGAAATCTACGAGCAGTACTTC. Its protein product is CASSFRGEIYEQYF.